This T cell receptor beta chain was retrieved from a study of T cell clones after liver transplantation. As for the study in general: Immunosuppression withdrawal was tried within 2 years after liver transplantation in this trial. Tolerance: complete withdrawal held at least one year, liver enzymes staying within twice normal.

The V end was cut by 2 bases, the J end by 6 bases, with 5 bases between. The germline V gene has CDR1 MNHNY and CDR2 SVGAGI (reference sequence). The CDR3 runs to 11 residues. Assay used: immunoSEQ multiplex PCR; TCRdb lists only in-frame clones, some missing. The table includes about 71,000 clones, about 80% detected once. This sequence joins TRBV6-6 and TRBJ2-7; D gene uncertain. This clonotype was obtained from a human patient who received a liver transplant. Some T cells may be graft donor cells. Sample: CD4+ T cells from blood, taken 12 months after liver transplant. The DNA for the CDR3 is TGTGCCAGCAGTTACCTCGGCGAGCAGTACTTC. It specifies CASSYLGEQYF.